This T cell receptor (beta chain) was sequenced for a study of blood T cell repertoires in COVID-19. The junction had 10 bases not matched to a gene; V was cut back by 7 bases and J by 3 bases. CDR1 SNHLY and CDR2 FYNNEI come from the germline V gene. The CDR3 is 16 amino acids. TCRdb's table, derived via immunoSEQ multiplex PCR, lists solely in-frame clones and lacks some. Counted here are approximately 140,000 clones, about four fifths occurring once; the ten biggest clones make up about 1.5%. The receptor comes from a man between 60 and 75 years old with acute or convalescent COVID-19. Sequenced sample: peripheral blood. The chain uses TRBV2 and TRBJ2-3; 10 nucleotides agree with TRBD2. CDR3 region: CASTILAGPPTDTQYF. The CDR3 DNA reads TGTGCCAGCACGATACTAGCGGGGCCGCCTACAGATACGCAGTATTTT.